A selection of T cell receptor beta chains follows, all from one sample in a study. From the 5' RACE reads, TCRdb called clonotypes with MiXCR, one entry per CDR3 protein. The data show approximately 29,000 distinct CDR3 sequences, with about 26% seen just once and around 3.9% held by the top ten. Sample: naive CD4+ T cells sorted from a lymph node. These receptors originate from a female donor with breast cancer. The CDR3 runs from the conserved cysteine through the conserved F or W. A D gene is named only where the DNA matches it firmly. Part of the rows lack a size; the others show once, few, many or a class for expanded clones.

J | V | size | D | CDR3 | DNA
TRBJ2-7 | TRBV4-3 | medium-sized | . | CASSQGQTYEQYF | TGCGCCAGCAGCCAAGGACAGACCTACGAGCAGTACTTC
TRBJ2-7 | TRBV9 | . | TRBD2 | CASSEVGTSGGPTYEQYF | TGTGCCAGCAGCGAGGTGGGGACTAGCGGGGGGCCTACCTACGAGCAGTACTTC
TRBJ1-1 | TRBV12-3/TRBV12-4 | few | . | CASILREGTEAFF | TGTGCCAGCATTCTCAGGGAAGGGACTGAAGCTTTCTTT
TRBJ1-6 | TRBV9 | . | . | CASSVGDKGSPLHF | TGTGCCAGCAGCGTAGGGGACAAGGGTTCACCCCTCCACTTT
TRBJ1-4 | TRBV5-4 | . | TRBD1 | CASRTTGEGEKLFF | TGTGCCAGCAGGACAACAGGGGAGGGCGAAAAACTGTTTTTT
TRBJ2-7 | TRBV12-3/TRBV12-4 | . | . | CASTIGGLGYEQYF | TGTGCCAGCACCATCGGGGGACTCGGCTACGAGCAGTACTTC
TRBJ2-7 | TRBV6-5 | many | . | CASSPYNSYEQYF | TGTGCCAGCAGTCCCTACAACTCCTACGAGCAGTACTTC
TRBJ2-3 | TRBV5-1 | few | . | CASSLGGGENTQYF | TGCGCCAGCAGCTTGGGTGGGGGCGAAAATACGCAGTATTTT
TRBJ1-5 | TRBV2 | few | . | CASSKGGGRNQPQHF | TGTGCCAGCTCAAAGGGCGGGGGGCGCAATCAGCCCCAGCATTTT
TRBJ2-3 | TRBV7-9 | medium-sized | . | CASSPKEADTQYF | TGTGCCAGCAGCCCCAAAGAGGCAGATACGCAGTATTTT
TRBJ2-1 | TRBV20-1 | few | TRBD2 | CGANRWGTSIFDEQFF | TGCGGTGCTAATAGGTGGGGGACTAGCATCTTCGATGAGCAGTTCTTC
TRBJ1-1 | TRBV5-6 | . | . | CASSWTENAEAFF | TGTGCCAGCAGCTGGACAGAGAACGCTGAAGCTTTCTTT
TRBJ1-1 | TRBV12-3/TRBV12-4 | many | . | CASSFRAGLGAEAFF | TGTGCCAGCAGTTTTCGGGCAGGGCTAGGAGCTGAAGCTTTCTTT
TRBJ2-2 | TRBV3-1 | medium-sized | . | CASSQFTSGELFF | TGTGCCAGCAGCCAATTTACCAGCGGGGAGCTGTTTTTT
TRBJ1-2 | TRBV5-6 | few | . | CASSLGGLYGYTF | TGTGCCAGCAGCTTGGGCGGACTCTATGGCTACACCTTC
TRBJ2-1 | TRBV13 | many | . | CASSTYSYNEQFF | TGTGCCAGCAGCACCTACTCCTACAATGAGCAGTTCTTC
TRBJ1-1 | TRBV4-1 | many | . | CASSQGTEAFF | TGCGCCAGCAGCCAAGGCACTGAGGCTTTCTTT
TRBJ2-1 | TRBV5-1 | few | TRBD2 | CASSFSGSPYNEQFF | TGCGCCAGCAGCTTTAGCGGGAGTCCCTACAATGAGCAGTTCTTC
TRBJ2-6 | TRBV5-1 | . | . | CARPAYSGANVLTF | TGCGCCAGACCCGCTTACTCTGGGGCCAACGTCCTGACTTTC
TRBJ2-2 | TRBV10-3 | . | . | CAISEIGGRYTGELFF | TGTGCCATCAGTGAAATAGGGGGGCGCTACACCGGGGAGCTGTTTTTT
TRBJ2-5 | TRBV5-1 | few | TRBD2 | CASSLALAGGQETQYF | TGCGCCAGCAGCTTGGCCCTAGCGGGGGGCCAAGAGACCCAGTACTTC
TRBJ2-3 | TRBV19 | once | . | CASRKDKPESTQYF | TGTGCCAGTAGGAAAGACAAACCCGAGTCTACGCAGTATTTT
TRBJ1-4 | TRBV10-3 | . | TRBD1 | CAISDREGRPNEKLFF | TGTGCCATCAGCGACAGGGAAGGTCGGCCTAATGAAAAACTGTTTTTT
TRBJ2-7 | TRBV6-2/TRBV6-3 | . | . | CASTWGYSYEQYF | TGTGCCAGCACTTGGGGCTATTCCTACGAGCAGTACTTC
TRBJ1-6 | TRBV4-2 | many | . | CASSQSELSSYNSPLHF | TGTGCCAGCAGCCAGAGCGAGCTAAGCTCCTATAATTCACCCCTCCACTTT
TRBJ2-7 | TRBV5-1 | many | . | CASRATAYEQYF | TGCGCCAGCAGAGCGACAGCCTACGAGCAGTACTTC
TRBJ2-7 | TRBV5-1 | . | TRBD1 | CASSLVRGLYEQYF | TGCGCCAGCAGCTTGGTGAGGGGGCTCTACGAGCAGTACTTC
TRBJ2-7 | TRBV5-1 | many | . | CASSSSHIAYEQYF | TGCGCCAGCAGCTCGAGTCACATTGCCTACGAGCAGTACTTC
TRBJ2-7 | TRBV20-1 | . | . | CSARRDSDEQYF | TGCAGTGCTCGTCGGGACTCCGACGAGCAGTACTTC
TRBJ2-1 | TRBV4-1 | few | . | CASSAPLYNEQFF | TGCGCCAGCAGCGCGCCCCTCTACAATGAGCAGTTCTTC
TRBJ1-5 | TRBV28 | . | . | CASKETQGSNQPQHF | TGTGCCAGCAAGGAGACCCAGGGTAGCAATCAGCCCCAGCATTTT
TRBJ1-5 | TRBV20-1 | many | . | CSARALGSTGQHF | TGCAGTGCTAGAGCCCTGGGTAGCACGGGCCAGCATTTT
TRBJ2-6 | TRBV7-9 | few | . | CASSFGTGANVLTF | TGTGCCAGCAGCTTTGGAACTGGGGCCAACGTCCTGACTTTC
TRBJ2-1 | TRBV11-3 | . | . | CASSPGEGAQEHEQFF | TGTGCCAGCAGCCCCGGGGAGGGGGCGCAGGAACATGAGCAGTTCTTC
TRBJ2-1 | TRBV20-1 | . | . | CSARDRDWGMNNEQFF | TGCAGTGCTAGAGATCGAGATTGGGGGATGAACAATGAGCAGTTCTTC
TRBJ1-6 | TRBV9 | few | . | CASSVGQLQGSPLHF | TGTGCCAGCAGCGTAGGACAGCTTCAGGGGTCACCCCTCCACTTT
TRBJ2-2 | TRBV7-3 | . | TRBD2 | CASSLLRGGLPGELFF | TGTGCCAGCAGCTTACTGCGGGGGGGTCTACCCGGGGAGCTGTTTTTT
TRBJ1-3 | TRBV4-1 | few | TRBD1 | CASSQIQGASGNTIYF | TGCGCCAGCAGCCAGATACAGGGGGCGTCTGGAAACACCATATATTTT
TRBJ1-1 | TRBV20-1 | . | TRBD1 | CSTYGTANTEAFF | TGCAGTACTTATGGGACAGCTAACACTGAAGCTTTCTTT
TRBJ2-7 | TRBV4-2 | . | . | CASSFRGTYEQYF | TGTGCCAGCAGCTTCCGGGGCACCTACGAGCAGTACTTC
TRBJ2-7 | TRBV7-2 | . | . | CASSLGGTLYYEQYF | TGTGCCAGCAGCTTAGGGGGGACTCTTTACTACGAGCAGTACTTC
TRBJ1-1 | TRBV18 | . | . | CASSRGGLNTGAFF | TGTGCCAGCTCCCGGGGGGGGCTGAACACTGGAGCTTTCTTT
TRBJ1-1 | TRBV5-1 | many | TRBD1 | CASSSGQGFMNTEAFF | TGCGCCAGCAGCTCGGGACAGGGATTTATGAACACTGAAGCTTTCTTT
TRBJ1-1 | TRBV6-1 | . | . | CASRSGQYTEAFF | TGTGCCAGCAGGAGCGGACAGTACACTGAAGCTTTCTTT
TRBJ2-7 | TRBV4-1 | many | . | CASSQQGEQYF | TGCGCCAGCAGCCAACAGGGGGAGCAGTACTTC
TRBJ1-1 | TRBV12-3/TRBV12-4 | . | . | CASSFMNTEAFF | TGTGCCAGCAGTTTCATGAACACTGAAGCTTTCTTT
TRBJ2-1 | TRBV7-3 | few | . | CASSHSWTGQQFF | TGTGCCAGCAGCCATTCTTGGACCGGCCAGCAGTTCTTC
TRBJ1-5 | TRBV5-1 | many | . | CASSLDGTNQPQHF | TGCGCCAGCAGCTTGGACGGAACCAATCAGCCCCAGCATTTT
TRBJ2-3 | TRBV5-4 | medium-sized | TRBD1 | CASSLAEGGMADTQYF | TGTGCCAGCAGCTTGGCTGAAGGGGGCATGGCAGATACGCAGTATTTT
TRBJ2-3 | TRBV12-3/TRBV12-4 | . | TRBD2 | CASSLMGGPDTQYF | TGTGCCAGCAGTCTTATGGGAGGGCCAGATACGCAGTATTTT
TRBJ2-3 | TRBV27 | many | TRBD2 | CASRDIAGGLHTDTQYF | TGTGCCAGCAGGGATATAGCGGGGGGGCTCCACACAGATACGCAGTATTTT